The 30 T cell receptor beta chains given below trace back to one sample, sequenced in a study of cytomegalovirus exposure and HLA in healthy donors. PCR was performed using 60 Vbeta and 13 Jbeta primers. Assay used: immunoSEQ multiplex PCR; TCRdb lists only in-frame clones, some missing. This table has some 270,000 clones, around 90% appearing once. What was sequenced was PBMCs. Receptors were obtained from a girl aged 2 to 10 in good health and CMV-seronegative.

The chain joins TRBV6-5 to TRBJ2-1; the match to TRBD1 covers 9 bases. Per germline, CDR1 MNHEY and CDR2 SVGAGI. Unmatched junction bases numbered 3, after V lost 5 bases and J lost 4 bases. This CDR3 contains 14 residues. CDR3 in amino acids: CASSDRGVYNEQFF. CDR3 in DNA: TGTGCCAGCAGTGACAGGGGGGTTTACAATGAGCAGTTCTTC.

The V call is TRBV6-1, the J call TRBJ1-2, with 10 positions matching TRBD1. The CDR3 sequence is 17 residues long. The V gene end was trimmed by 4 bases and the J gene end by 4 bases; junction bases not matched to a gene: 12. Germline lookup yields CDR1 MNHNS and CDR2 SASEGT. The CDR3 DNA reads as TGTGCCAGCAGTGCGGGGGACAGGGGAGGTGAGGCCTATGGCTACACCTTC. Its protein product is CASSAGDRGGEAYGYTF.

This chain links TRBV7-3 with TRBJ2-1; 13 positions match TRBD2. The ends lost 5 bases at V and 10 bases at J; junction bases unmatched: 8. Germline assignment: CDR1 SGHTA and CDR2 FQGTGA. This CDR3 comprises 15 residues. The DNA of the CDR3 is TGTGCCAGCAGCGTACTAGCGGGGGGGCCAAAAGAGCAGTTCTTC. Protein sequence: CASSVLAGGPKEQFF.

This chain uses TRBV5-1 with TRBJ2-3; 7 bases map to TRBD1. The CDR3 spans 14 residues. Germline V gene data show CDR1 as SGHRS and CDR2 as YFSETQ. V gave up 1 base and J gave up 6 bases; unmatched junction bases: 5. CDR3 in DNA: TGCGCCAGCAGCTTGATACAGGGGTCTGATACGCAGTATTTT. Protein product: CASSLIQGSDTQYF.

This chain joins TRBV7-8 and TRBJ2-7; D is uncertain. CDR1 and CDR2 (germline): SGHVS, FQNEAQ. V lost 1 base, J lost 3 bases, and 10 bases lay in between. The CDR3 is 14 amino acids. CDR3 amino acids: CASSLGSGLYEQYF. In nucleotides, the CDR3 is TGTGCCAGCAGCTTAGGTTCAGGCCTCTACGAGCAGTACTTC. Supplemented by reference TRBV7-8 and TRBJ2-7, the full variable domain reads GAGVSQSPRYKVAKRGQDVALRCDPISGHVSLFWYQQALGQGPEFLTYFQNEAQLDKSGLPSDRFFAERPEGSVSTLKIQRTQQEDSAVYLCASSLGSGLYEQYFGPGTRLTVT.

The CDR3 loop is CASSLLAGRGDTQYF. CDR3 nucleotide sequence: TGCGCCAGCAGCTTGTTGGCCGGAAGGGGTGATACGCAGTATTTT. V and J are TRBV5-1 and TRBJ2-3; D possibly corresponds to TRBD1 (5 bases). Germline values: CDR1 SGHRS, CDR2 YFSETQ. V was shortened by 1 base and J by 6 bases, with 15 bases between the two germline ends. This CDR3 contains 15 residues.

This sequence joins TRBV7-6 and TRBJ2-3; 11 bases are a match to TRBD2. The CDR3 is made up of 16 amino acids. Germline trimming cut 1 base from V and 0 bases from J; bases unmatched to any gene: 0. Germline-derived CDR1 and CDR2 are SGHVS and FNYEAQ. The CDR3 sequence is CASSLGTSGSTDTQYF. CDR3 nucleotides: TGTGCCAGCAGCTTAGGGACTAGCGGGAGCACAGATACGCAGTATTTT.

This chain joins TRBV19 and TRBJ2-6; possibly TRBD1 for D (6 bases). Trimming cost V 4 bases and J 0 bases, with 13 bases left between them. Germline V gene sequence: CDR1 LNHDA, CDR2 SQIVND (reference sequence). The CDR3 extends over 17 amino acids. CDR3 bases: TGTGCCAGTAGTACCTTACAGGGAAGCTCTGGGGCCAACGTCCTGACTTTC. This translates into CASSTLQGSSGANVLTF.

The chain employs TRBV29-1 and TRBJ2-5; TRBD2 matches at 13 bases. Germline V gene lookup returns CDR1 SQVTM and CDR2 ANQGSEA. This CDR3 is 16 amino acids long. Trimming took 5 bases from V and 5 from J; bases not matched to a gene: 11. The CDR3 DNA follows: TGCAGCGTTACTAGCGGGAGGGCCTTGTCGGAGGAGACCCAGTACTTC. It specifies CSVTSGRALSEETQYF.

V and J are TRBV6-5 and TRBJ1-5; D remains ambiguous. Looked up from germline, CDR1 is MNHEY and CDR2 is SVGAGI. Deletions cut 5 bases from V and 7 bases from J, with 9 bases between. The CDR3 runs to 12 residues. The DNA of the CDR3 is TGTGCCAGCAGTGAAGGAGGACAGCCCCAGCATTTT. Translated, it gives CASSEGGQPQHF.

The V call is TRBV19, the J call TRBJ1-2; D is perhaps TRBD1 (6 bases). This CDR3 spans 13 amino acids. CDR1 and CDR2 (germline): LNHDA, SQIVND (reference sequence). The V end was cut by 9 bases, the J end by 0 bases, with 11 bases between. As DNA, the CDR3 is TGTGCCAGCGGACAGATAGCTAACTATGGCTACACCTTC. It yields the protein CASGQIANYGYTF.

The V call is TRBV6-6, the J call TRBJ2-1; 10 positions match TRBD2. V gave up 7 bases and J gave up 4 bases; unmatched junction bases: 4. This CDR3 has 14 residues. Germline-derived CDR1 and CDR2 are MNHNY and SVGAGI (reference sequence). The CDR3 bases are TGTGCCAGCACCCTAGCGGGAGCATACAATGAGCAGTTCTTC. Translated: CASTLAGAYNEQFF.

This rearrangement joins TRBV4-1 to TRBJ2-7, with 9 bases fitting TRBD1. Per the germline V gene, CDR1 is MGHRA and CDR2 is YSYEKL. This CDR3 is 14 amino acids long. V trimming: 3 bases; J trimming: 3 bases; junction bases outside the gene matches: 3. As DNA, the CDR3 is TGCGCCAGCAGCCATTCGGACAGGGGCTACGAGCAGTACTTC. Its protein is CASSHSDRGYEQYF.

The CDR3 DNA follows: TGTGCCAGTAGTCGGGGGGCTTCCTACGAGCAGTACTTC. It is translated as CASSRGASYEQYF. This rearrangement joins TRBV19 to TRBJ2-7; TRBD2 is a possible D gene (7 bases). This CDR3 spans 13 amino acids. Germline loops: CDR1 LNHDA, CDR2 SQIVND (reference sequence). Trimming shortened V by 5 bases and J by 1 base, and 9 bases separated the two germline ends.

This sequence joins TRBV29-1 and TRBJ2-7, with D tentatively TRBD2 (6 bases). The CDR3 consists of 13 residues. CDR1 and CDR2 (germline): SQVTM, ANQGSEA. Trimming removed 7 bases from V and 5 bases from J, with 18 bases in between. Here the CDR3 reads CSALWRGGHEQYF. The DNA of the CDR3 is TGCAGCGCCCTTTGGCGGGGTGGCCACGAGCAGTACTTC.

The rearrangement uses TRBV7-8 and TRBJ1-2, with TRBD1 as a possible D gene (6 bases). V lost 5 bases to trimming and J lost 2 bases, with 15 bases between them. The CDR3 covers 15 residues. Germline V lookup: CDR1 SGHVS, CDR2 FQNEAQ. Here the CDR3 reads CASSRGGARNYGYTF. The CDR3 DNA sequence: TGTGCCAGCAGCAGAGGGGGGGCGCGGAACTATGGCTACACCTTC. The full variable domain, its missing parts supplied by reference TRBV7-8 and TRBJ1-2, is GAGVSQSPRYKVAKRGQDVALRCDPISGHVSLFWYQQALGQGPEFLTYFQNEAQLDKSGLPSDRFFAERPEGSVSTLKIQRTQQEDSAVYLCASSRGGARNYGYTFGSGTRLTVV.

The genes are TRBV10-3 and TRBJ2-2; D unclear. V lost 0 bases to trimming and J lost 2 bases, with 7 bases between them. This CDR3 region has 15 residues. From germline, CDR1 is ENHRY and CDR2 SYGVKD. The CDR3 DNA reads as TGTGCCATCAGTGAGTCTAGACAAAACACCGGGGAGCTGTTTTTT. Its translation is CAISESRQNTGELFF.

The chain recombines TRBV19 with TRBJ2-5, with 9 positions matching TRBD1. There are 15 residues in the CDR3. J gave up 2 bases and V 4 bases, and 5 bases lay outside the gene matches. Germline lookup yields CDR1 LNHDA and CDR2 SQIVND (reference sequence). CDR3 amino acids: CASSTIGTGQETQYF. The CDR3, as DNA: TGTGCCAGTAGTACAATCGGGACAGGGCAAGAGACCCAGTACTTC.

The J gene is TRBJ2-5, the V gene TRBV5-6; D gene ambiguous. The CDR3 is 16 residues long. Germline CDR1 is SGHDT and CDR2 is YYEEEE. V was trimmed by 0 bases and J by 1 base, leaving 13 bases between them. The CDR3 coding sequence is TGTGCCAGCAGCTTGGATGGAACTTGGAGCCAAGAGACCCAGTACTTC. Protein: CASSLDGTWSQETQYF.

In its sample, this clone was seen once. V is TRBV2 and J is TRBJ2-7; D may be TRBD1 (5 bases). CDR3 length equals 17 residues. CDR1 and CDR2 from the germline V gene are SNHLY and FYNNEI. Trimming removed 8 bases from V and 2 bases from J, with 25 bases in between. For the CDR3, the DNA is TGTGCCAGCGTCGAAGGAAGACAGCCGGTCCCTACCTACGAGCAGTACTTC. As protein: CASVEGRQPVPTYEQYF.

The chain is built from TRBV4-1 and TRBJ2-1; 9 bases agree with TRBD2. Germline-derived CDR1 and CDR2 are MGHRA and YSYEKL. The trim removed 4 bases at V and 3 bases at J, leaving 7 bases unmatched. The length of the CDR3 is 16 residues. CDR3 amino acids: CASSLNSGSGYNEQFF. CDR3 nucleotides: TGCGCCAGCAGCCTAAATAGCGGGAGCGGCTACAATGAGCAGTTCTTC.

The rearrangement joins TRBV9 to TRBJ1-1; 7 bases map to TRBD1. V was pared by 4 bases and J by 1 base, with 7 bases of the junction left unmatched. CDR1 is SGDLS and CDR2 is YYNGEE in the germline V gene. This CDR3 is built from 15 residues. The CDR3 nucleotides read TGTGCCAGCAGCCCGGGGGACAGCGCGAACACTGAAGCTTTCTTT. Translated: CASSPGDSANTEAFF.

V usage is TRBV5-4 and J usage is TRBJ2-3; 8 bases match TRBD2. Germline V lookup: CDR1 SGHNT, CDR2 YYREEE (reference sequence). The CDR3 is 15 amino acids. V dropped 2 bases and J dropped 5; count of bases not matched to a gene: 7. CDR3 amino acids: CASSLSGRGIDTQYF. CDR3 nucleotide sequence: TGTGCCAGCAGCTTAAGCGGGAGAGGCATAGATACGCAGTATTTT.

This chain connects TRBV5-6 to TRBJ2-5; 8 bases are shared with TRBD2. V shed 4 bases and J 5 bases; nucleotides not matched to a gene: 7. The CDR3 runs to 14 residues. Germline V lookup: CDR1 SGHDT, CDR2 YYEEEE. CDR3 sequence reads: CASSRGGARETQYF. The CDR3 bases are TGTGCCAGCAGCCGGGGGGGGGCCAGGGAGACCCAGTACTTC.

V and J are TRBV5-6 and TRBJ1-4; D gene ambiguous. Germline CDR1 is SGHDT and CDR2 is YYEEEE. The CDR3 is 13 residues long. The V and J ends lost 3 bases and 8 bases respectively, with 11 bases between them. CDR3 coding DNA: TGTGCCAGCAGCTACGGAGTTTCCGAAAAACTGTTTTTT. Protein product: CASSYGVSEKLFF.

The chain carries TRBV15 and TRBJ1-5; D is unclear. The CDR3 spans 17 residues. V was shortened by 2 bases and J by 0 bases, with 14 bases between the two germline ends. Per the germline V gene, CDR1 is LNHNV and CDR2 is YYDKDF (reference sequence). The CDR3 region is CATSRSLLQYSNQPQHF. The CDR3 DNA is TGTGCCACCAGCAGAAGTTTATTACAGTATAGCAATCAGCCCCAGCATTTT.

The gene calls are TRBV28 and TRBJ1-5; maybe TRBD1 (6 bases). Trimming removed 5 bases at V and 1 base at J, with 18 bases between. Germline assignment: CDR1 MDHEN and CDR2 SYDVKM. The CDR3 is 17 residues long. CDR3 sequence: CASSPIIRGESNQPQHF. DNA of the CDR3: TGTGCCAGCAGTCCCATAATCAGGGGCGAGAGCAATCAGCCCCAGCATTTT.

This chain connects TRBV5-4 to TRBJ2-5, with 7 bases matching TRBD1. CDR1 and CDR2 (germline): SGHNT, YYREEE (reference sequence). With 2 bases clipped from V and 7 bases from J, the junction kept 11 bases outside the gene matches. The CDR3 covers 15 residues. The CDR3, as DNA: TGTGCCAGCAGCTTTCTCAACAGGGGAAGACGGACCCAGTACTTC. It specifies CASSFLNRGRRTQYF.

This rearrangement joins TRBV4-1 to TRBJ2-5; 7 bases agree with TRBD2. The ends lost 0 bases at V and 1 base at J; junction bases unmatched: 8. The length of the CDR3 is 17 residues. Per germline, CDR1 MGHRA and CDR2 YSYEKL. In DNA form, the CDR3 reads TGCGCCAGCAGCCAAGATCCGCCAGCGGGGAGCCAAGAGACCCAGTACTTC. Amino acid sequence: CASSQDPPAGSQETQYF.

This clone was recorded only once. This chain connects TRBV6-1 to TRBJ2-7; D might be TRBD2 (6 bases). Trimming took 6 bases from V and 6 from J, leaving 12 bases between them. CDR3 length: 12 amino acids. Germline CDR1 MNHNS, CDR2 SASEGT. The CDR3 DNA is TGTGCCAGCAGAGGGTTGGGGGGCGAGCAGTACTTC. Translation gives CASRGLGGEQYF.